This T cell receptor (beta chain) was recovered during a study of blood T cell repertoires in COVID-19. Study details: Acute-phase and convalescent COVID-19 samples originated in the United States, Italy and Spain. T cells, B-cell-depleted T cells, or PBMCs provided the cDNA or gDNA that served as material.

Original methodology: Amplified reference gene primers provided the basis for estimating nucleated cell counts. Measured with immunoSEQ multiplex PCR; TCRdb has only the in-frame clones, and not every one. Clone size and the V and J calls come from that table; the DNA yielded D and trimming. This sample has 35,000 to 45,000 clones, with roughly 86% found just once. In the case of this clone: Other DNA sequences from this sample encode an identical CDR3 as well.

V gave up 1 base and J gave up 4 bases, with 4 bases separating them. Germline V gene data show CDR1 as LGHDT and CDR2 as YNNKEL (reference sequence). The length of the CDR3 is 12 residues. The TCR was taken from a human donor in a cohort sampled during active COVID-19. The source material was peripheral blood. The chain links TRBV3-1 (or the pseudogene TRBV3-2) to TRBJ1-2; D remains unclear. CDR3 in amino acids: CASSQALYGYTF. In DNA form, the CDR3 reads TGTGCCAGCAGCCAAGCCCTCTATGGCTACACCTTC.